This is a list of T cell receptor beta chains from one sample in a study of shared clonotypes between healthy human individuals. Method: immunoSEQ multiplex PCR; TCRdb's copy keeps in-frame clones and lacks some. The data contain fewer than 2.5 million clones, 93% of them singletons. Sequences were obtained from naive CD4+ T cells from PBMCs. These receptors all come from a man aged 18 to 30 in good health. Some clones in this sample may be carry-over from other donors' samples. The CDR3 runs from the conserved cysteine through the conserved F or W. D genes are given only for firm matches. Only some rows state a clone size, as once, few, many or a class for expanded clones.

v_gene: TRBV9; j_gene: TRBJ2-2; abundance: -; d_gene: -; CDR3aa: CASSGTADTGELFF; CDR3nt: TGTGCCAGCAGCGGGACAGCCGACACCGGGGAGCTGTTTTTT
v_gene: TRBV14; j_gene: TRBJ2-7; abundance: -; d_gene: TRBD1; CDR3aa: CASSERTGKLTYEQYF; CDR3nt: TGTGCCAGCAGCGAACGGACAGGGAAACTTACCTACGAGCAGTACTTC
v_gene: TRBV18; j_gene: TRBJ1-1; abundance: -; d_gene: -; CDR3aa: CASSPTSDLITEAFF; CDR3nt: TGTGCCAGCTCACCGACCTCCGATCTGATTACTGAAGCTTTCTTT
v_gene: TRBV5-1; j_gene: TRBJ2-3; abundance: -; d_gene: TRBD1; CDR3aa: CASSTGTGRDTQYF; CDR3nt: TGCGCCAGCAGTACCGGGACAGGGAGGGATACGCAGTATTTT
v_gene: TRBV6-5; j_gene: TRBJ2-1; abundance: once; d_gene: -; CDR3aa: CASSYSRPLPDNEQFF; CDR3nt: TGTGCCAGCAGTTACTCGCGCCCCCTTCCCGACAATGAGCAGTTCTTC
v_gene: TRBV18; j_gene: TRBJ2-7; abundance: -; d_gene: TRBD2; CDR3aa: CASSPASGKTYEQYF; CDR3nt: TGTGCCAGCTCACCGGCTAGCGGGAAAACCTACGAGCAGTACTTC
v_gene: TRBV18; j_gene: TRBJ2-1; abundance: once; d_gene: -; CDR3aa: CASSPGGGRSPNEQFF; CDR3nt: TGTGCCAGCTCACCGGGGGGCGGGAGAAGTCCCAATGAGCAGTTCTTC
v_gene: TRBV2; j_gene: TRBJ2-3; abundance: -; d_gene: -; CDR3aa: CASRERGSDTQYF; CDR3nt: TGTGCCAGCAGAGAGAGGGGGTCAGATACGCAGTATTTT
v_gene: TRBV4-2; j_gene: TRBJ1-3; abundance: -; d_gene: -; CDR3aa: CASSLTGSVTGNTIYF; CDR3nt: TGTGCCAGCAGCCTCACGGGGAGCGTAACTGGAAACACCATATATTTT
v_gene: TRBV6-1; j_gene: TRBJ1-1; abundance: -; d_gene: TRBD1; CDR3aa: CASSSNRDRVTEAFF; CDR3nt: TGTGCCAGCAGTTCCAACCGGGACAGGGTCACTGAAGCTTTCTTT
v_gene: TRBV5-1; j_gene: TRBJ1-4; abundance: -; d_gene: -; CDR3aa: CASSSGGTNEKLFF; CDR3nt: TGCGCCAGCAGCTCCGGGGGGACTAATGAAAAACTGTTTTTT
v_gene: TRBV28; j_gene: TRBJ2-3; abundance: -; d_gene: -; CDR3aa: CATEDRRAADTQYF; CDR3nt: TGTGCCACGGAAGATAGGAGGGCGGCAGATACGCAGTATTTT
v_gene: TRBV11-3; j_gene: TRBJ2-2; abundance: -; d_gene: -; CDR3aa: CASSLRTRRATGELFF; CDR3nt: TGTGCCAGCAGCCTCCGGACCAGGCGGGCCACCGGGGAGCTGTTTTTT
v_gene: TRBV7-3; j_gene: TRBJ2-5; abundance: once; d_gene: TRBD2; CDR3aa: CASSLGSREGQETQYF; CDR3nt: TGTGCCAGCAGCTTAGGGAGTCGGGAGGGCCAAGAGACCCAGTACTTC
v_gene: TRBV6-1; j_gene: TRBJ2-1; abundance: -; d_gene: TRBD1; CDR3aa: CASSETGGMEQFF; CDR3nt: TGTGCCAGCAGTGAGACAGGGGGAATGGAGCAGTTCTTC
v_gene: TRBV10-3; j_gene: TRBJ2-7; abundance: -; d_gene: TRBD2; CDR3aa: CAISEPQTSGAPYEQYF; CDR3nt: TGTGCCATCAGTGAGCCGCAAACTAGCGGGGCCCCCTACGAGCAGTACTTC
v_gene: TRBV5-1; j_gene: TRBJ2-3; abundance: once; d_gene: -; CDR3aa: CASSLEAGRDTQYF; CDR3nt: TGCGCCAGCAGCTTGGAGGCGGGCAGGGATACGCAGTATTTT
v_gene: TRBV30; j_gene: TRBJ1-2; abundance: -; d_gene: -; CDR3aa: CAWSPPVTF; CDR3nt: TGTGCCTGGAGTCCACCAGTCACCTTC
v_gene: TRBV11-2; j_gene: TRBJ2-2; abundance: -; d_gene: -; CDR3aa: CASSLVGRTSSNTGELFF; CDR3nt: TGTGCCAGCAGCTTAGTGGGTCGGACATCATCGAACACCGGGGAGCTGTTTTTT
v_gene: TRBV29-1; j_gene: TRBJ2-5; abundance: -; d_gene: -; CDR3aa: CSVAGGEETQYF; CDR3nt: TGCAGTGTTGCAGGAGGGGAAGAGACCCAGTACTTC
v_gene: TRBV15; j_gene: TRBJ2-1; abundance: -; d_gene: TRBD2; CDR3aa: CATSRASGTHNEQFF; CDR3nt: TGTGCCACCAGCAGGGCTAGCGGGACCCACAATGAGCAGTTCTTC
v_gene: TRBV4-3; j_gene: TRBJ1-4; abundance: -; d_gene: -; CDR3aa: CASSQGGRGNSNEKLFF; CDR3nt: TGCGCCAGCAGCCAAGGGGGTAGGGGTAACTCTAATGAAAAACTGTTTTTT
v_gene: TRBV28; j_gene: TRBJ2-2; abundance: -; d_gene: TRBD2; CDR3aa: CATYSGSTGELFF; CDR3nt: TGTGCCACCTATAGCGGGAGTACCGGGGAGCTGTTTTTT
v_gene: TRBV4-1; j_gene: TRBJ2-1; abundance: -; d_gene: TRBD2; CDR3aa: CASSQNLAGSYNEQFF; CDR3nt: TGCGCCAGCAGCCAAAACTTAGCGGGATCATACAATGAGCAGTTCTTC
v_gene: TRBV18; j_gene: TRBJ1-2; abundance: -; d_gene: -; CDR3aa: CASSPGDTSYGYTF; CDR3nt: TGTGCCAGCTCACCAGGGGATACCTCATATGGCTACACCTTC
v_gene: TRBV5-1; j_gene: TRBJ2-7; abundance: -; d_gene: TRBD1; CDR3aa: CASSLWDSYEQYF; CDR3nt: TGCGCCAGCAGCTTATGGGACAGTTACGAGCAGTACTTC
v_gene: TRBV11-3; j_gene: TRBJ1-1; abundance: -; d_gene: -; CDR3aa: CASSLDSTGKAFF; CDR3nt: TGTGCCAGCAGCTTAGACTCCACAGGGAAAGCTTTCTTT
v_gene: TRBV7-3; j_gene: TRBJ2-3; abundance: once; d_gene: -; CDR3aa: CASSLSGTDTQYF; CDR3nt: TGTGCCAGCAGCTTGTCGGGAACAGATACGCAGTATTTT
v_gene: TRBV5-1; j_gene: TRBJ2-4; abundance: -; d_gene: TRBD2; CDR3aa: CASSLEATSGSNIQYF; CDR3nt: TGCGCCAGCAGCTTGGAAGCGACTAGCGGGAGTAACATTCAGTACTTC
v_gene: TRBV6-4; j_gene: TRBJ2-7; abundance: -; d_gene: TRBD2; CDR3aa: CASSDTTWRENSYEQYF; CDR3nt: TGTGCCAGCAGTGACACAACTTGGCGGGAGAACTCCTACGAGCAGTACTTC
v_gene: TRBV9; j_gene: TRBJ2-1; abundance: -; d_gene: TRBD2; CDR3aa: CASSVSGIYNEQFF; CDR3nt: TGTGCCAGCAGCGTTAGCGGGATCTACAATGAGCAGTTCTTC
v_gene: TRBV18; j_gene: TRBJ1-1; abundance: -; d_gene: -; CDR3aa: CASSLGGARNTEAFF; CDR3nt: TGTGCCAGCTCGCTAGGAGGAGCAAGGAACACTGAAGCTTTCTTT
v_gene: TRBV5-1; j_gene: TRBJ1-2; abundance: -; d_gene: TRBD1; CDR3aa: CASSSGQAGGYTF; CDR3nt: TGCGCCAGCAGCTCCGGACAGGCTGGCGGCTACACCTTC
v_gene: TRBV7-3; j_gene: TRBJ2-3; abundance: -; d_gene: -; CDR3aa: CASSSRTSTDTQYF; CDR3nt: TGTGCCAGCAGCTCGAGAACCAGCACAGATACGCAGTATTTT
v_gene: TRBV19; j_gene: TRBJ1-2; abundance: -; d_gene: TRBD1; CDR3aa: CASSGDRGLDGYTF; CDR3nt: TGTGCCAGTAGTGGCGACAGGGGGCTGGATGGCTACACCTTC
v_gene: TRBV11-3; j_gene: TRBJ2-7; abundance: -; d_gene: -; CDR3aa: CASSLAGGAEEYF; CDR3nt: TGTGCCAGCAGCTTAGCTGGGGGGGCAGAAGAGTACTTC
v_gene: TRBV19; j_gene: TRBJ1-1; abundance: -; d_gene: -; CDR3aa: CASTLRAEAFF; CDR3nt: TGTGCCAGTACCTTAAGGGCTGAAGCTTTCTTT
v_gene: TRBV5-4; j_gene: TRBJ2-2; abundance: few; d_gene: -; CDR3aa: CASSLAGELFF; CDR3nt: TGTGCCAGCAGCTTAGCCGGGGAGCTGTTTTTT
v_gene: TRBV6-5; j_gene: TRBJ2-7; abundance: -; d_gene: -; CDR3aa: CASSLPGRPGEQYF; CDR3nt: TGTGCCAGCAGCTTGCCGGGACGGCCCGGGGAGCAGTACTTC
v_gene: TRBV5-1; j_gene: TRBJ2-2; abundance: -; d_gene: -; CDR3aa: CASRQVTNTGELFF; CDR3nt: TGCGCCAGCAGACAGGTTACGAACACCGGGGAGCTGTTTTTT
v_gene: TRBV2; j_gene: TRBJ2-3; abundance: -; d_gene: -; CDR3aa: CASAVGTDTQYF; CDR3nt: TGTGCCAGCGCAGTGGGCACAGATACGCAGTATTTT
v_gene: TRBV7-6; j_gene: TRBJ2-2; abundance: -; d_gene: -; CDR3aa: CASSLGIENTGELFF; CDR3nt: TGTGCCAGCAGCTTGGGGATAGAGAACACCGGGGAGCTGTTTTTT
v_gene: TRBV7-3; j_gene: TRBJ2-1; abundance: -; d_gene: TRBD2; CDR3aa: CASSRGGRASNEQFF; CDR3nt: TGTGCCAGCAGCCGCGGCGGGAGGGCGAGTAATGAGCAGTTCTTC
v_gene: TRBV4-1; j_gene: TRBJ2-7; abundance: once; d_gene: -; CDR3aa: CASSQDPHMVISLGPYEQYF; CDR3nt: TGCGCCAGCAGCCAAGACCCCCACATGGTGATATCCTTGGGACCCTACGAGCAGTACTTC
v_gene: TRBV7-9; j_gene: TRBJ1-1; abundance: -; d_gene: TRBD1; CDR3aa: CASSEDRANTEAFF; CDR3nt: TGTGCCAGCAGCGAGGACAGGGCGAACACTGAAGCTTTCTTT
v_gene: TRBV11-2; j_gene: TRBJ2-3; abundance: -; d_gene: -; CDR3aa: CASSRTLSTDTQYF; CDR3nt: TGTGCCAGCAGCCGGACTCTTAGCACAGATACGCAGTATTTT
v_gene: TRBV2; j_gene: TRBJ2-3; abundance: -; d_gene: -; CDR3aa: CASNRQPPGTDTQYF; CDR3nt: TGTGCCAGCAATCGACAGCCTCCTGGCACAGATACGCAGTATTTT
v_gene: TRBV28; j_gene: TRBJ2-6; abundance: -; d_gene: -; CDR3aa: CASSLPGANVLTF; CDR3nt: TGTGCCAGCAGTCTCCCTGGGGCCAACGTCCTGACTTTC
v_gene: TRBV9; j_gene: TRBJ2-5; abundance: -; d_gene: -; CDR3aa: CASSVGQVLETQYF; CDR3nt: TGTGCCAGCAGCGTAGGTCAGGTTTTAGAGACCCAGTACTTC
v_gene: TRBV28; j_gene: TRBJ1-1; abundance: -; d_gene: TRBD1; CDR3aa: CASRPGTVNTEAFF; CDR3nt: TGTGCCAGCAGGCCCGGGACAGTAAACACTGAAGCTTTCTTT
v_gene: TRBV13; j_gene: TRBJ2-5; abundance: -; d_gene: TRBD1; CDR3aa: CASSFRDRTRLQETQYF; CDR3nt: TGTGCCAGCAGCTTCCGGGACAGGACTCGCCTCCAAGAGACCCAGTACTTC
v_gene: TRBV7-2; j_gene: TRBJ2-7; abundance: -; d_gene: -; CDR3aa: CASSPGDWGGYSYEQYF; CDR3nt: TGTGCCAGCAGCCCCGGAGATTGGGGGGGCTACTCCTACGAGCAGTACTTC
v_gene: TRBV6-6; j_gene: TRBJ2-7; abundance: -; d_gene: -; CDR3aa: CASSYSIVVGVYEQYF; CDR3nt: TGTGCCAGCAGTTACTCGATTGTTGTGGGGGTCTACGAGCAGTACTTC
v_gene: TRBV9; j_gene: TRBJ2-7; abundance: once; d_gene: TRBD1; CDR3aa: CASSLAGTGSYEQYF; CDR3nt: TGTGCCAGCAGCCTCGCGGGGACAGGTTCCTACGAGCAGTACTTC
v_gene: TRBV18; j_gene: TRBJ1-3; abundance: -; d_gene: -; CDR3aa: CASSSDSRNTIYF; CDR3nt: TGTGCCAGCTCATCGGACAGCCGAAACACCATATATTTT
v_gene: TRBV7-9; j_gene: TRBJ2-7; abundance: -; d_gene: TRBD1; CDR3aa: CASSLGRQGLYEQYF; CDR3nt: TGTGCCAGCAGCTTAGGCCGACAGGGGCTGTACGAGCAGTACTTC
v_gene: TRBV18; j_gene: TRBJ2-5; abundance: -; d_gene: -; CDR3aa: CASSPTQQETQYF; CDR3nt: TGTGCCAGCTCCCCAACACAGCAAGAGACCCAGTACTTC
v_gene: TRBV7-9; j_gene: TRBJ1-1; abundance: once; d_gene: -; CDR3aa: CASSTWVLSDTEAFF; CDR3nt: TGTGCCAGCAGCACCTGGGTCCTTTCTGACACTGAAGCTTTCTTT
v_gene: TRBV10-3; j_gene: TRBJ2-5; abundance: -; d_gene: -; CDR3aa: CAISGTSGAGETQYF; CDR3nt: TGTGCCATCAGTGGCACTTCGGGAGCCGGGGAGACCCAGTACTTC
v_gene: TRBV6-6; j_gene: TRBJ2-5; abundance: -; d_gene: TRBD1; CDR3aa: CATRQGGETQYF; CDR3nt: TGTGCCACAAGACAGGGGGGAGAGACCCAGTACTTC